The TCR beta chain described here comes from a study of post-analysis software for immune sequencing data. Background on the study: The study covered relapsing-remitting, secondary progressive and progressive-relapsing courses of multiple sclerosis.

About this clonotype: The target antigen is unknown.

cDNA libraries of TCR beta carried unique molecular identifiers. TCRdb called the PCR reads again in MiXCR, with one record for every CDR3 protein. Here the sample spans approximately 440,000 distinct CDR3 sequences, 40% to 55% being singletons. General study points: Strong co-clustering by F measure was seen for same-batch samples. Controls' normalized Chao1 diversity significantly exceeded that of multiple sclerosis patients.

This TCR derives from a girl between 10 and 17 years old with multiple sclerosis. The specimen was blood.

This CDR3 is CASSLGQGGSPLHF. The CDR3 DNA reads as TGTGCCAGCAGTTTGGGACAGGGTGGATCACCCCTCCACTTT. V usage is TRBV12-3 or TRBV12-4 and J usage is TRBJ1-6; 9 bases map to TRBD1. This CDR3 region has 14 residues. The J segment lost 10 bases and the V segment lost 3 bases, leaving 4 bases of the junction unmatched.